This T cell receptor beta chain is from a study of PD-L1 blockade in urothelial cancer. About the research overall: Bladder-origin urothelial cancer in males described twenty-five of the 29 patients.

As to time point: pretreatment peripheral blood. Sample numbers ranged from 1 to 8 per patient, encompassing pretreatment and on-treatment collections. The protocol was immunoSEQ multiplex PCR, while the TCRdb copy is restricted to in-frame clones and leaves out a portion. Here the sample spans about 86,000 clones, about 85% being singletons. This CDR3 is built from 15 residues. The V segment lost 3 bases and the J segment 4 bases; nucleotides outside the gene matches: 9. Germline values: CDR1 GTSNPN, CDR2 SVGIG (reference sequence). The genes are TRBV30 and TRBJ2-1; 7 bases line up with TRBD2. The TCR originated in a man between 60 and 75 years old with urothelial cancer. The sequenced sample was PBMCs, obtained around atezolizumab (anti-PD-L1) treatment. The CDR3 region is CAWSEGASGYNEQFF. For the CDR3, the DNA is TGTGCCTGGAGCGAAGGGGCTAGCGGTTACAATGAGCAGTTCTTC.